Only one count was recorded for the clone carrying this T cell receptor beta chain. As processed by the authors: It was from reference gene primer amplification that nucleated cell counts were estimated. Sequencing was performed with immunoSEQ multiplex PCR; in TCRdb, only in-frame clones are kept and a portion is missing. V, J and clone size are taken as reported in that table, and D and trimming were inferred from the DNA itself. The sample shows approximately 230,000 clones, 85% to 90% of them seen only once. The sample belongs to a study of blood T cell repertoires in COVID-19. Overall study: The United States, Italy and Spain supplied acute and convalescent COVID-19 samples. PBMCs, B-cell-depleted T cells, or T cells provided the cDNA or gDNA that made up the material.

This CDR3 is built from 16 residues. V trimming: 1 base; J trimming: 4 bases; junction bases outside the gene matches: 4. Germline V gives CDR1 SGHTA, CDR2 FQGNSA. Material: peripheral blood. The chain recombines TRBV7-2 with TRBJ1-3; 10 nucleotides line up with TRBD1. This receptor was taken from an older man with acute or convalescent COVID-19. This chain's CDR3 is CASSLEGQGWGNTIYF. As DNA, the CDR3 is TGTGCCAGCAGCTTAGAGGGACAGGGGTGGGGAAACACCATATATTTT.